Below are 19 T cell receptor beta chains sequenced from a single sample in a study of cytomegalovirus exposure and HLA in healthy donors. The PCR made use of 60 Vbeta and 13 Jbeta primers. Generated by immunoSEQ multiplex PCR, the TCRdb table keeps only in-frame clones and is missing some. The table has 150,000 to 200,000 clones, around 72% seen once. The sequenced material came from PBMCs. The receptors shown here come from a man between 35 and 55 years old in good health and CMV-seropositive.

V and J are TRBV19 and TRBJ1-2, with TRBD1 as a possible D gene (5 bases). The CDR3 totals 14 residues. Germline CDR1 reads LNHDA; CDR2 reads SQIVND (reference sequence). Trimming pared 5 bases from V and 8 bases from J, leaving 18 bases between. CDR3 sequence: CASSLAGTAIGYTF. CDR3 in DNA: TGTGCCAGTAGTTTAGCCGGGACTGCGATCGGCTACACCTTC.

The chain joins TRBV19 to TRBJ1-2; D not resolved. Per germline, CDR1 LNHDA and CDR2 SQIVND (reference sequence). This CDR3 is 11 amino acids long. Trimming removed 4 bases at V and 5 bases at J, with 5 bases between. CDR3 nucleotides: TGTGCCAGTAGTAACACATATGGCTACACCTTC. The encoded protein is CASSNTYGYTF. Using reference TRBV19 and TRBJ1-2 for the parts outside the CDR3, the full variable domain is DGGITQSPKYLFRKEGQNVTLSCEQNLNHDAMYWYRQDPGQGLRLIYYSQIVNDFQKGDIAEGYSVSREKKESFPLTVTSAQKNPTAFYLCASSNTYGYTFGSGTRLTVV.

The chain employs TRBV14 and TRBJ2-1; 8 nucleotides match TRBD2. Germline V gives CDR1 SGHDN, CDR2 FVKESK. The CDR3 length is 17 residues. V was clipped by 4 bases and J by 5 bases; unmatched bases: 13. As DNA, the CDR3 is TGTGCCAGCAGCCCAACAACCGGCCAGCGGGGGAACAATGAGCAGTTCTTC. Protein product: CASSPTTGQRGNNEQFF.

This chain uses TRBV11-3 with TRBJ1-4; tentative D call: TRBD1 (5 bases). CDR3 length equals 15 residues. V was shortened by 6 bases and J by 5 bases, with 16 bases between the two germline ends. CDR1 is SGHNT, CDR2 YENEEA, per germline. CDR3 bases: TGTGCCAGCAGAATAGGGGCCTGGGTCAATGAAAAACTGTTTTTT. This codes for CASRIGAWVNEKLFF.

The rearrangement uses TRBV6-5 and TRBJ2-2; a possible D gene is TRBD2 (7 bases). The CDR3 is made up of 15 amino acids. Germline V gene data show CDR1 as MNHEY and CDR2 as SVGAGI. V was shortened by 8 bases and J by 5 bases, with 18 bases between the two germline ends. CDR3: CASGGGRGGTGELFF. For the CDR3, the DNA is TGTGCCAGCGGGGGGGGCAGGGGAGGGACCGGGGAGCTGTTTTTT.

The J gene is TRBJ1-2, the V gene TRBV14, with a possible D match to TRBD1 (6 bases). V lost 0 bases to trimming and J lost 6 bases, with 17 bases between them. Per germline, CDR1 SGHDN and CDR2 FVKESK. The CDR3 has 16 residues. CDR3 nucleotide sequence: TGTGCCAGCAGCCAAGAAGGGGGGGCATCAAGGGATGGCTACACCTTC. It specifies CASSQEGGASRDGYTF.

The V and J genes are TRBV29-1 and TRBJ2-5, with D tentatively TRBD1 (6 bases). CDR3 length: 12 amino acids. CDR1 and CDR2 (germline): SQVTM, ANQGSEA. Trimming cost V 7 bases and J 5 bases, with 14 bases left between them. CDR3 coding DNA: TGCAGCGCAGGCAGGGGAATGGAGACCCAGTACTTC. This encodes CSAGRGMETQYF.

The chain recombines TRBV9 with TRBJ2-1; 7 nucleotides match TRBD2. The V gene's germline CDR1 is SGDLS and CDR2 YYNGEE. The CDR3 totals 13 residues. The ends lost 0 bases at V and 10 bases at J; junction bases unmatched: 4. In DNA form, the CDR3 reads TGTGCCAGCAGCGTAGGGGGGGGTCAGGAGCAGTTCTTC. Translated, it gives CASSVGGGQEQFF.

This chain links TRBV11-2 with TRBJ2-1, with unresolved D. V lost 4 bases and J 3 bases, leaving 10 bases between the germline ends. Germline CDR1 and CDR2: SGHAT and FQNNGV. The CDR3 runs to 14 residues. CDR3 nucleotide sequence: TGTGCCAGCAGCTCCACATCAAACTACAATGAGCAGTTCTTC. Its protein is CASSSTSNYNEQFF.

The V call is TRBV6-1, the J call TRBJ1-5; D unclear. V shed 8 bases and J shed 5 bases, with 13 bases lying between them. Germline-derived CDR1 and CDR2 are MNHNS and SASEGT. CDR3 length equals 13 residues. The CDR3 protein is CASSPAPHQPQHF. The CDR3 bases are TGTGCCAGCTCCCCCGCGCCCCATCAGCCCCAGCATTTT.

This clone was picked up one time. This chain joins TRBV19 and TRBJ2-7; weak D call: TRBD2 (6 bases). The CDR3 is made up of 14 amino acids. V lost 3 bases to trimming and J lost 6 bases, with 15 bases between them. From germline, CDR1 is LNHDA and CDR2 SQIVND (reference sequence). The CDR3 protein is CASSIQTQGGEQYF. The DNA for the CDR3 is TGTGCCAGTAGTATTCAAACGCAGGGAGGCGAGCAGTACTTC.

The V call is TRBV27, the J call TRBJ2-7; TRBD1 might be the D (5 bases). The length of the CDR3 is 15 residues. Germline-derived CDR1 and CDR2 are MNHEY and SMNVEV (reference sequence). Trimming took off 0 bases at V and 1 base at J, with 10 bases between the two ends. CDR3 protein: CASSLSPRASYEQYF. The DNA of the CDR3 is TGTGCCAGCAGTTTATCCCCCAGGGCGTCCTACGAGCAGTACTTC.

The rearrangement links TRBV19 to TRBJ2-3, with a possible D match to TRBD1 (6 bases). Germline-derived CDR1 and CDR2 are LNHDA and SQIVND (reference sequence). The CDR3 has 16 residues. The ends were cut back, 5 bases at V and 2 bases at J, with 17 bases in the middle. In DNA form, the CDR3 reads TGTGCCAGTAGTCCCTTAGCCGGGACACACACAGATACGCAGTATTTT. Residues: CASSPLAGTHTDTQYF.

V usage is TRBV9 and J usage is TRBJ2-2; possibly TRBD1 for D (6 bases). This CDR3 is 16 amino acids long. Trimming took off 4 bases at V and 8 bases at J, with 21 bases between the two ends. Germline-derived CDR1 and CDR2 are SGDLS and YYNGEE. CDR3 nucleotides: TGTGCCAGCAGCCCCCATCGACAGGAGCAATGGGGGGAGCTGTTTTTT. It translates to CASSPHRQEQWGELFF.

The gene calls are TRBV5-1 and TRBJ1-1, with D perhaps TRBD1 (6 bases). CDR1 is SGHRS and CDR2 is YFSETQ in the germline V gene. The CDR3 totals 14 residues. V lost 4 bases to trimming and J lost 0 bases, with 10 bases between them. As DNA, the CDR3 is TGCGCCAGCAGCCCCGGGACACTGAACACTGAAGCTTTCTTT. It specifies CASSPGTLNTEAFF.

In DNA form, the CDR3 reads TGTGCCAGCAGTCCCATGGGACAGGGGTCCGGTGGCTACACCTTC. As protein: CASSPMGQGSGGYTF. The chain uses TRBV6-5 and TRBJ1-2; 10 nucleotides align to TRBD1. The CDR3 extends over 15 amino acids. V shed 5 bases, J shed 7 bases, and the junction held 10 bases outside the gene matches. CDR1 and CDR2 (germline): MNHEY, SVGAGI.

This clone showed up just a few times. The chain has TRBV7-2 and TRBJ2-3, with D hard to call. V was clipped by 5 bases and J by 2 bases, with 11 bases between them. Germline CDR1 and CDR2: SGHTA and FQGNSA. The CDR3 consists of 14 residues. CDR3 loop: CASSNGLVTDTQYF. The DNA for the CDR3 is TGTGCCAGCAGCAACGGGTTAGTCACAGATACGCAGTATTTT.

The V call is TRBV4-2, the J call TRBJ2-5; 8 nucleotides align to TRBD2. Per germline, CDR1 LGHNA and CDR2 YNFKEQ. CDR3 length: 16 amino acids. The J segment lost 5 bases and the V segment lost 4 bases, leaving 12 bases of the junction unmatched. The DNA for the CDR3 is TGTGCCAGCAGCCCCCGGGGGGCGGGGGGCGCGGAGACCCAGTACTTC. It translates to CASSPRGAGGAETQYF.

This sequence joins TRBV13 and TRBJ1-3, with 7 nucleotides matching TRBD1. With V trimmed by 5 bases and J by 4 bases, 5 bases remained unmatched. This CDR3 has 14 residues. Germline CDR1 reads PRHDT; CDR2 reads FYEKMQ (reference sequence). The CDR3 region is CASSRTGGGNTIYF. CDR3 coding DNA: TGTGCCAGCAGCCGGACAGGCGGCGGAAACACCATATATTTT.